These 32 T cell receptor beta chains came from one sample sequenced in a study of blood T cells in healthy people across ages. Together with a sample-barcoded 5' primer, a J-beta primer mix was included in a second PCR lasting roughly 6 to 12 cycles. TCRdb analysed the 5' RACE reads with MiXCR anew, one entry per CDR3 protein. The profile covers some 640,000 distinct CDR3 sequences, with over 45% appearing a single time and around a third taken by the ten largest. Sequenced input: blood. The source is a woman aged 60 to 75 in good health.

The chain has TRBV5-1 and TRBJ1-4; TRBD1 might be the D (6 bases). The CDR3 spans 16 residues. Germline CDR1 is SGHRS and CDR2 is YFSETQ. The V gene lost 4 bases and the J gene lost 4 bases, with 17 bases spanning the gap. DNA for the CDR3: TGCGCCAGCAGCGGTGGGGCAGGGGCTTATAATGAAAAACTGTTTTTT. This gives the protein CASSGGAGAYNEKLFF.

This clonotype was observed a few times. The chain uses TRBV20-1 and TRBJ2-7; D call uncertain. The CDR3 is made up of 12 amino acids. CDR1 and CDR2 from the germline V gene are DFQATT and SNEGSKA (reference sequence). V lost 2 bases, J lost 6 bases, and 11 bases lay in between. The CDR3 sequence is CSARSPGGEQYF. CDR3 sequence (DNA): TGCAGTGCTAGAAGTCCAGGCGGCGAGCAGTACTTC.

The chain is built from TRBV5-1 and TRBJ1-2, with D perhaps TRBD1 (6 bases). The length of the CDR3 is 14 residues. Germline CDR1 is SGHRS and CDR2 is YFSETQ. The ends were cut back, 4 bases at V and 5 bases at J, with 15 bases in the middle. CDR3 nucleotide sequence: TGCGCCAGCAGCCCCCACCGGACAGAATATGGCTACACCTTC. Residues: CASSPHRTEYGYTF.

There are a few counts of this clonotype. This chain connects TRBV12-3 or TRBV12-4 to TRBJ2-7, with 7 positions matching TRBD2. This CDR3 has 13 amino acids. Germline trimming cut 3 bases from V and 6 bases from J; bases unmatched to any gene: 5. The CDR3 protein is CASSFREVGEQYF. The CDR3 DNA reads TGTGCCAGCAGTTTCCGGGAGGTAGGCGAGCAGTACTTC.

This chain uses TRBV12-3 or TRBV12-4 with TRBJ1-5, with 9 bases matching TRBD1. The CDR3 covers 13 residues. V lost 6 bases, J lost 4 bases, and 1 base stayed unmatched. The CDR3 DNA reads as TGTGCCAGCAGGGGGACAGGGAATCAGCCCCAGCATTTT. This sequence encodes CASRGTGNQPQHF.

V and J are TRBV7-3 and TRBJ2-1; 11 nucleotides match TRBD2. Germline CDR1 reads SGHTA; CDR2 reads FQGTGA. This CDR3 comprises 15 residues. V lost 6 bases to trimming and J lost 7 bases; unmatched junction nucleotides: 8. This chain's CDR3 is CASSQASGRRNEQFF. For the CDR3, the DNA is TGTGCCAGCAGTCAGGCTAGCGGGAGGAGGAATGAGCAGTTCTTC.

This clonotype was counted a single time. This chain links TRBV27 with TRBJ2-3; TRBD1 aligns across 7 bases. The CDR3 runs 15 residues. J was trimmed by 4 bases and V by 4 bases; bases with no gene match: 8. Germline V lookup: CDR1 MNHEY, CDR2 SMNVEV (reference sequence). The CDR3 reads CASSSSGQGADTQYF. In nucleotides, the CDR3 is TGTGCCAGCAGTTCATCAGGGCAGGGGGCAGATACGCAGTATTTT.

The chain employs TRBV20-1 and TRBJ2-5; 7 bases agree with TRBD2. This CDR3 has 12 residues. In germline, CDR1 is DFQATT, CDR2 SNEGSKA (reference sequence). The ends lost 4 bases at V and 13 bases at J; junction bases unmatched: 12. Here the CDR3 reads CSANLGGSLAYF. The CDR3 region has the DNA TGCAGTGCTAATTTAGGCGGGAGTCTGGCGTACTTC.

V and J are TRBV20-1 and TRBJ2-7; perhaps TRBD1 as D (6 bases). The length of the CDR3 is 13 residues. The germline CDR1 and CDR2 sequences are DFQATT and SNEGSKA (reference sequence). V shed 3 bases and J shed 5 bases, with 14 bases lying between them. The CDR3 here is CSARGAGKHEQYF. CDR3 bases: TGCAGTGCTAGGGGGGCAGGAAAGCACGAGCAGTACTTC.

This clonotype has more than one count but fewer than ten. This chain connects TRBV20-1 to TRBJ2-1; possibly TRBD2 for D (6 bases). The CDR3 contains 14 residues. V lost 1 base to trimming and J lost 7 bases, with 14 bases between them. CDR1 DFQATT and CDR2 SNEGSKA come from the germline V gene (reference sequence). The CDR3 DNA follows: TGCAGTGCTAGAGCAATAGCGGCCGGGAATGAGCAGTTCTTC. This sequence encodes CSARAIAAGNEQFF.

Concerning this clonotype: This clone may be a read error of a much larger clone one base away. The V call is TRBV20-1, the J call TRBJ2-3; D not resolved. The V and J ends lost 4 bases and 1 base respectively, with 3 bases between them. In germline, CDR1 is DFQATT, CDR2 SNEGSKA (reference sequence). CDR3 size: 11 residues. CDR3 in amino acids: CSAIRTDTQYF. CDR3 sequence (DNA): TGCAGTGCTATCCGCACAGATACGCAGTATTTT.

The chain is built from TRBV6-2 or TRBV6-3 and TRBJ2-5, with TRBD1 identical over 10 bases. This CDR3 is 17 amino acids long. V was clipped by 7 bases and J by 11 bases; unmatched bases: 22. The germline V gene encodes CDR1 MNHEY and CDR2 SVGEGT. CDR3 sequence: CASTTLRDRGSYNEQYF. As DNA, the CDR3 is TGTGCCAGCACCACACTAAGGGACAGGGGTTCCTACAATGAGCAGTACTTC.

The chain couples TRBV7-2 to TRBJ2-6; 8 bases fit TRBD1. V was clipped by 0 bases and J by 2 bases; unmatched bases: 3. The CDR3 spans 17 residues. Per germline, CDR1 SGHTA and CDR2 FQGNSA. Here the CDR3 DNA reads TGTGCCAGCAGCTTAGCGCCAGGGGGCGCTGGGGCCAACGTCCTGACTTTC. It encodes CASSLAPGGAGANVLTF. The full variable domain, rest sourced from reference TRBV7-2 and TRBJ2-6, is GAGVSQSPSNKVTEKGKDVELRCDPISGHTALYWYRQSLGQGLEFLIYFQGNSAPDKSGLPSDRFSAERTGGSVSTLTIQRTQQEDSAVYLCASSLAPGGAGANVLTFGAGSRLTVL.

This clonotype was picked up many times. This chain links TRBV4-3 with TRBJ2-3; D not resolved. Germline lookup yields CDR1 LGHNA and CDR2 YSLEER. Deletions cut 4 bases from V and 0 bases from J, with 5 bases between. The CDR3 is 13 residues long. CDR3 sequence (DNA): TGCGCCAGCAGCCGAAGGAGCACAGATACGCAGTATTTT. Translated: CASSRRSTDTQYF.

The rearrangement joins TRBV24-1 to TRBJ2-3; 7 bases align to TRBD1. The trim removed 4 bases at V and 3 bases at J, leaving 6 bases unmatched. This CDR3 comprises 15 residues. The germline CDR1 and CDR2 sequences are KGHDR and SFDVKD. The CDR3 sequence: CATSDPGTATDTQYF. The CDR3 nucleotides are TGTGCCACCAGTGACCCCGGGACAGCGACAGATACGCAGTATTTT.

V and J are TRBV7-3 and TRBJ2-1; 10 nucleotides line up with TRBD2. The germline CDR1 and CDR2 sequences are SGHTA and FQGTGA. V shed 3 bases and J 4 bases; nucleotides not matched to a gene: 3. The CDR3 extends over 15 amino acids. The CDR3 DNA follows: TGTGCCAGCAGCTTCACTAGCGGGACGTACAATGAGCAGTTCTTC. Translated, it gives CASSFTSGTYNEQFF.

This clonotype was seen a single time. The chain has TRBV14 and TRBJ2-3; D unresolved. The V end was cut by 0 bases, the J end by 2 bases, with 12 bases between. This CDR3 contains 16 residues. Germline V lookup: CDR1 SGHDN, CDR2 FVKESK. CDR3 sequence: CASSQDLAINTDTQYF. The CDR3 coding sequence is TGTGCCAGCAGCCAAGATCTGGCAATTAACACAGATACGCAGTATTTT.

The gene calls are TRBV29-1 and TRBJ1-1; D is possibly TRBD1 (6 bases). CDR3 size: 13 residues. The germline V gene encodes CDR1 SQVTM and CDR2 ANQGSEA. V lost 4 bases and J 2 bases, leaving 11 bases between the germline ends. The CDR3 DNA reads TGCAGCGTTGGCCAGGGGATTAACACTGAAGCTTTCTTT. Translation gives CSVGQGINTEAFF.

This clonotype was found many times. V gene TRBV10-3 combines with J gene TRBJ2-5, with a tentative D call TRBD1 (5 bases). Trimming cost V 0 bases and J 4 bases, with 9 bases left between them. Germline CDR1 reads ENHRY; CDR2 reads SYGVKD. The CDR3 runs 14 residues. CDR3 residues: CAISESQGRETQYF. In nucleotides, the CDR3 is TGTGCCATCAGTGAGTCGCAGGGAAGAGAGACCCAGTACTTC.

The J gene is TRBJ2-1, the V gene TRBV5-5; D ambiguous. The CDR3 is 15 amino acids. Trimming removed 0 bases at V and 8 bases at J, with 15 bases between. Germline CDR1 reads SGHKS; CDR2 reads YYEKEE (reference sequence). CDR3 coding DNA: TGTGCCAGCAGCTTGGCCGGGTCCCGCGGCGATGAGCAGTTCTTC. It codes for CASSLAGSRGDEQFF.

This chain joins TRBV20-1 and TRBJ2-7; 10 bases agree with TRBD2. V was pared by 4 bases and J by 7 bases, with 13 bases of the junction left unmatched. Germline loops: CDR1 DFQATT, CDR2 SNEGSKA (reference sequence). The CDR3 runs to 15 residues. The CDR3 sequence is CSAISVAGGYNEQYF. The DNA of the CDR3 is TGCAGTGCTATTTCCGTAGCGGGAGGCTACAATGAGCAGTACTTC.

In its sample, this clonotype was seen once. J is TRBJ2-7 and V is TRBV27, with 8 bases identical to TRBD1. Germline CDR1 is MNHEY and CDR2 is SMNVEV (reference sequence). The CDR3 contains 14 residues. The junction had 5 bases not matched to a gene; V was cut back by 3 bases and J by 4 bases. The CDR3 is CASSFTGGRYEQYF. The DNA for the CDR3 is TGTGCCAGCAGTTTTACAGGGGGAAGATACGAGCAGTACTTC.

A single count supports this clonotype. A much larger clone lies a single base off, so this may be a read error. The genes are TRBV9 and TRBJ2-1, with D perhaps TRBD2 (5 bases). Trimming took off 0 bases at V and 0 bases at J, with 7 bases between the two ends. Germline V gene lookup returns CDR1 SGDLS and CDR2 YYNGEE. The CDR3 is 15 amino acids. DNA of the CDR3: TGTGCCAGCAGCGTAGGGGAGAGCTCCTACAATGAGCAGTTCTTC. Amino acids: CASSVGESSYNEQFF.

This clonotype was observed a handful of times. V usage is TRBV7-9 and J usage is TRBJ2-5; perhaps D is TRBD1 or TRBD2 (5 bases each). Per germline, CDR1 SEHNR and CDR2 FQNEAQ (reference sequence). V was cut by 5 bases and J by 1 base, with 14 bases left in between. The CDR3 length is 15 residues. CDR3 amino acids: CASSRDEGRQETQYF. CDR3 in DNA: TGTGCCAGCAGCCGGGACGAGGGCCGCCAAGAGACCCAGTACTTC.

V usage is TRBV12-3 or TRBV12-4 and J usage is TRBJ1-2; D is ambiguous. V was pared by 6 bases and J by 8 bases, with 7 bases between. The CDR3 is 10 residues long. The CDR3 bases are TGTGCCAGCAGCCCGGGGGGCTACACCTTC. Translating it yields CASSPGGYTF.

The rearrangement joins TRBV15 to TRBJ2-3; no reliable D call. Trimming cost V 4 bases and J 0 bases, with 8 bases left between them. The CDR3 covers 14 residues. Germline-derived CDR1 and CDR2 are LNHNV and YYDKDF (reference sequence). For the CDR3, the DNA is TGTGCCACCAGCACCGACCTTAGCACAGATACGCAGTATTTT. Residues: CATSTDLSTDTQYF. The full variable domain, in which reference TRBV15 and TRBJ2-3 provide the parts outside the CDR3, is DAMVIQNPRYQVTQFGKPVTLSCSQTLNHNVMYWYQQKSSQAPKLLFHYYDKDFNNEADTPDNFQSRRPNTSFCFLDIRSPGLGDTAMYLCATSTDLSTDTQYFGPGTRLTVL.

This chain uses TRBV7-2 with TRBJ2-2; D remains unclear. This CDR3 comprises 15 residues. Germline V gene lookup returns CDR1 SGHTA and CDR2 FQGNSA. Trimming removed 7 bases at V and 0 bases at J, with 12 bases between. The CDR3 sequence is CASTLGGSNTGELFF. Written as DNA, the CDR3 is TGTGCCAGCACCCTGGGCGGATCGAACACCGGGGAGCTGTTTTTT.

The chain couples TRBV29-1 to TRBJ2-3, with TRBD2 identical over 8 bases. The CDR3 is 16 amino acids. CDR1 SQVTM and CDR2 ANQGSEA come from the germline V gene. V lost 4 bases and J lost 5; bases outside the gene matches: 14. In nucleotides, the CDR3 is TGCAGCGTTGGGGGGGTTGTAGCGGGGTATCAAGATACGCAGTATTTT. Encoded protein: CSVGGVVAGYQDTQYF.

This clonotype came up many times. The J gene is TRBJ2-7, the V gene TRBV7-2; D may match TRBD1 or TRBD2 (5 bases each). Germline assignment: CDR1 SGHTA and CDR2 FQGNSA. The CDR3 covers 15 residues. Trimming took 7 bases from V and 3 from J, leaving 19 bases between them. DNA for the CDR3: TGTGCCAGCACCATTGGTGGGACGGAAGACTACGAGCAGTACTTC. Protein sequence: CASTIGGTEDYEQYF.

J is TRBJ1-2 and V is TRBV4-3, with D hard to call. This CDR3 comprises 14 residues. V was trimmed by 0 bases and J by 5 bases, leaving 10 bases between them. Per the germline V gene, CDR1 is LGHNA and CDR2 is YSLEER. CDR3 nucleotides: TGCGCCAGCAGCCAAGATCGTTGGATGTATGGCTACACCTTC. Its translation: CASSQDRWMYGYTF.

Only a few counts were recorded for this clonotype. V is TRBV4-2 and J is TRBJ2-1; 7 nucleotides match TRBD2. The CDR3 covers 17 residues. Germline trimming cut 7 bases from V and 2 bases from J; bases unmatched to any gene: 14. Germline lookup yields CDR1 LGHNA and CDR2 YNFKEQ. The CDR3 DNA sequence: TGTGCCAGCACCCCTGCCTCAGTGACTAGCACCTACAATGAGCAGTTCTTC. It translates to CASTPASVTSTYNEQFF.

This rearrangement joins TRBV5-1 to TRBJ2-7, with 7 bases fitting TRBD2. The V gene's germline CDR1 is SGHRS and CDR2 YFSETQ. The CDR3 has 15 residues. The ends lost 2 bases at V and 1 base at J; junction bases unmatched: 6. CDR3 protein: CASSLAAGMSYEQYF. As DNA, the CDR3 is TGCGCCAGCAGCTTAGCAGCGGGAATGTCCTACGAGCAGTACTTC.